This T cell receptor beta chain was captured by sequencing in a study of blood T cell repertoires in COVID-19. About the research overall: Collection of acute and convalescent COVID-19 samples took place in the United States, Italy and Spain.

TCRdb keeps only in-frame clones here, not all; method: immunoSEQ multiplex PCR. The sample contains 65,000 to 85,000 clones, approximately 82% of which appear only once. V lost 3 bases, J lost 3 bases, and 10 bases stayed unmatched. The CDR3 is 17 amino acids. The germline V gene encodes CDR1 SGHTA and CDR2 FQGTGA. The sequence was collected from a man aged 45 to 65 with active COVID-19. The chain uses TRBV7-3 and TRBJ1-4; TRBD1 agrees at 7 bases. The sequencing input was peripheral blood. In nucleotides, the CDR3 is TGTGCCAGCAGCTTTTTCCAGGGGGGAATCCCTAATGAAAAACTGTTTTTT. It yields the protein CASSFFQGGIPNEKLFF.